This TCR beta chain was sequenced in a study of T cells after yellow fever vaccination. Study-wide results and caveats: Some clonotypes, a small share, were shared between CD4 and CD8 compartments.

They built TCR cDNA with 5'RACE template switching, a step that put in a universal primer site and UMIs. TCRdb reprocessed the 5' RACE reads via MiXCR and lists one record per CDR3 protein. The sample carries about 360,000 distinct CDR3 sequences, roughly 6.1% recorded once. This clonotype appeared a few times. The antigen is not known. There are 15 residues in the CDR3. From germline, CDR1 is MNHEY and CDR2 SVGAGI. J lost 4 bases, V lost 1 base, and 3 bases had no gene match. The V gene is TRBV6-5, the J gene TRBJ1-2; 10 positions match TRBD1. The sequence came from a man aged 30 to 45 who received the YFV17D yellow fever vaccine. Sample: PBMCs, taken 5 days after the yellow fever booster vaccination. In DNA, the CDR3 is TGTGCCAGCAGTTACTGGGACAGGGGATCCTATGGCTACACCTTC. This encodes CASSYWDRGSYGYTF.